The 4 T cell receptor beta chains below all came from one sample that was sequenced in a study of T cell repertoires in cytomegalovirus infection. TCRdb re-called the reads with MiXCR, one entry per CDR3 protein. The data hold around 490,000 distinct CDR3 sequences, with 26% observed a single time. Sequencing was carried out using PBMCs. The receptor source for this set is a human donor in good health (CMV status not recorded). Some clones in this sample may be carry-over from other donors' samples.

This clonotype was picked up many times. This chain uses TRBV12-3 or TRBV12-4 with TRBJ2-1; D is uncertain. The CDR3 runs 16 residues. Trimming took 5 bases from V and 0 from J, leaving 14 bases between them. The CDR3 coding sequence is TGTGCCAGCAGTACCCTTTATATGCGCTCCTACAATGAGCAGTTCTTC. This encodes CASSTLYMRSYNEQFF.

The V call is TRBV7-2, the J call TRBJ2-3; a weak D match, TRBD2 (5 bases). This CDR3 is built from 13 residues. V was cut by 4 bases and J by 4 bases, with 9 bases left in between. Looked up from germline, CDR1 is SGHTA and CDR2 is FQGNSA. The CDR3 region has the DNA TGTGCCAGCAGCTCCCGGAGGCCAGATACGCAGTATTTT. Protein product: CASSSRRPDTQYF.

The CDR3 DNA is TGTGCCAGCAGACCAGGGGACAGGGACTATGGCTACACCTTC. As protein: CASRPGDRDYGYTF. The rearrangement joins TRBV7-9 to TRBJ1-2; TRBD1 matches 9 bases. The CDR3 covers 14 residues. Germline CDR1 reads SEHNR; CDR2 reads FQNEAQ (reference sequence). V shed 6 bases and J 3 bases; nucleotides not matched to a gene: 5.

Only a few counts were recorded for this clonotype. The rearrangement joins TRBV12-3 or TRBV12-4 to TRBJ1-1; tentatively, D is TRBD1 (5 bases). This CDR3 spans 15 amino acids. The V end was cut by 2 bases, the J end by 1 base, with 11 bases between. The chain's CDR3 is CASSLLGPENTEAFF. The CDR3 DNA sequence: TGTGCCAGCAGTTTACTGGGACCGGAGAACACTGAAGCTTTCTTT.